The clone carrying this T cell receptor (beta chain) was observed once. This entry comes from a study of blood T cell repertoires in COVID-19. Study as a whole: The samples span acute and convalescent COVID-19 from the United States, Italy and Spain.

Using immunoSEQ multiplex PCR, the repertoire was profiled, and TCRdb retains in-frame clones only, with some absent. The repertoire includes approximately 120,000 clones, around 86% of them detected once, and around 5% sits in the top ten. Trimming shortened V by 4 bases and J by 0 bases, and 13 bases separated the two germline ends. Looked up from germline, CDR1 is WSHSY and CDR2 is SAAADI. This CDR3 is 16 amino acids long. The chain recombines TRBV10-2 with TRBJ2-1; perhaps TRBD1 as D (6 bases). The material sequenced was peripheral blood. This receptor was obtained from a human donor in a cohort sampled during active COVID-19. This chain's CDR3 is CASSGDTLSSYNEQFF. CDR3 sequence (DNA): TGCGCCAGCAGTGGGGACACGTTAAGCTCCTACAATGAGCAGTTCTTC.